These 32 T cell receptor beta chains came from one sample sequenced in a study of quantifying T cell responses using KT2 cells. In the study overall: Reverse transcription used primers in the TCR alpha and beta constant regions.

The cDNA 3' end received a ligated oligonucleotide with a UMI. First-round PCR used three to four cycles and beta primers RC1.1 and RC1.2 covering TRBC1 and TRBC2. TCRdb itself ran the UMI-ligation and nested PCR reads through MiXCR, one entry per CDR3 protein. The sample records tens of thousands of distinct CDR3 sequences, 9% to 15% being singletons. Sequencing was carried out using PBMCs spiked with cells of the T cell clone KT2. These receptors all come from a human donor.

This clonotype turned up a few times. The CDR3, as DNA: TGTGCCATCAGTGAGTGGGACACGAGCTCTGGGGCCAACGTCCTGACTTTC. Residues: CAISEWDTSSGANVLTF. This rearrangement joins TRBV10-3 to TRBJ2-6; TRBD1 might be the D (6 bases). The CDR3 is 17 residues long. Germline V CDR1 and CDR2: ENHRY, SYGVKD. Between the trimmed V and J ends, which lost 1 base and 0 bases, there was a span of 10 bases.

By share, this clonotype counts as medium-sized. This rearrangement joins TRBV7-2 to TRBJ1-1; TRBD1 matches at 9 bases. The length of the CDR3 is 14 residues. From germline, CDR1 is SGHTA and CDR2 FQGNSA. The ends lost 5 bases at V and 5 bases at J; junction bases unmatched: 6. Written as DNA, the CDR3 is TGTGCCAGCAGCAGTACAGGGGGCTGGACTGAAGCTTTCTTT. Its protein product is CASSSTGGWTEAFF. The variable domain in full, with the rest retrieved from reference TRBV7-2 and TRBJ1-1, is GAGVSQSPSNKVTEKGKDVELRCDPISGHTALYWYRQSLGQGLEFLIYFQGNSAPDKSGLPSDRFSAERTGGSVSTLTIQRTQQEDSAVYLCASSSTGGWTEAFFGQGTRLTVV.

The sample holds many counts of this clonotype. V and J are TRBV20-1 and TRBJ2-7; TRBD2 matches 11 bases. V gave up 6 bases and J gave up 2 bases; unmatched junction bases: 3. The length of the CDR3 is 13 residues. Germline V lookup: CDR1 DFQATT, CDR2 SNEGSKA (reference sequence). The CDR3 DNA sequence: TGCAGTGCCCCACTAGCGGGGGCCTACGAGCAGTACTTC. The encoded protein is CSAPLAGAYEQYF.

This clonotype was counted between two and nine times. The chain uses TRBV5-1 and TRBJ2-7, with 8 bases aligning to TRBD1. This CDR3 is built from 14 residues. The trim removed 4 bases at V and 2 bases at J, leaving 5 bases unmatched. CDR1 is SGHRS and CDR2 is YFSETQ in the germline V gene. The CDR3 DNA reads TGCGCCAGCAGCGAGACAGGGGAACCCTACGAGCAGTACTTC. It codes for CASSETGEPYEQYF. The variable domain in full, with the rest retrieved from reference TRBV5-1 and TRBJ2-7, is KAGVTQTPRYLIKTRGQQVTLSCSPISGHRSVSWYQQTPGQGLQFLFEYFSETQRNKGNFPGRFSGRQFSNSRSEMNVSTLELGDSALYLCASSETGEPYEQYFGPGTRLTVT.

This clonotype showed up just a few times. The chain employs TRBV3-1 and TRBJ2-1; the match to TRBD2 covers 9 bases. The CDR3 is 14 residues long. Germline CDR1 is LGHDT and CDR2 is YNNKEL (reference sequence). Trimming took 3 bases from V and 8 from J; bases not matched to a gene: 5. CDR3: CASSQRGGVDEQFF. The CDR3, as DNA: TGTGCCAGCAGCCAGCGGGGGGGAGTCGATGAGCAGTTCTTC.

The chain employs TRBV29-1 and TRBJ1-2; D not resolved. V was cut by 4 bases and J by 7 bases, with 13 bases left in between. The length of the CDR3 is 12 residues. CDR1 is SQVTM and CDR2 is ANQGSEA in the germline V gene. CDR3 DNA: TGCAGCGTTGGTGGCGCTGAGGCTGGCTACACCTTC. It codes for CSVGGAEAGYTF.

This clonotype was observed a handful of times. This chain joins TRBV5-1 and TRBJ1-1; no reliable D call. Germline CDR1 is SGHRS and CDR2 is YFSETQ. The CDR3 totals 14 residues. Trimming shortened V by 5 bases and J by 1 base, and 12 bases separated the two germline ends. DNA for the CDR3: TGCGCCAGCAGAGCTTGGTCGGGGAACACTGAAGCTTTCTTT. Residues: CASRAWSGNTEAFF. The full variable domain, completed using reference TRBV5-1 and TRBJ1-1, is KAGVTQTPRYLIKTRGQQVTLSCSPISGHRSVSWYQQTPGQGLQFLFEYFSETQRNKGNFPGRFSGRQFSNSRSEMNVSTLELGDSALYLCASRAWSGNTEAFFGQGTRLTVV.

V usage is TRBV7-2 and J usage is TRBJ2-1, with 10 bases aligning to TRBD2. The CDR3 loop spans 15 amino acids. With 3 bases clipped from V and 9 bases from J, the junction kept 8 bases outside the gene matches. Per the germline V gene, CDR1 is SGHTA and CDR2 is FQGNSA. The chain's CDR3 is CASSFQRGGRGEQFF. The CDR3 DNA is TGTGCCAGCAGCTTCCAGCGGGGGGGCCGAGGTGAGCAGTTCTTC.

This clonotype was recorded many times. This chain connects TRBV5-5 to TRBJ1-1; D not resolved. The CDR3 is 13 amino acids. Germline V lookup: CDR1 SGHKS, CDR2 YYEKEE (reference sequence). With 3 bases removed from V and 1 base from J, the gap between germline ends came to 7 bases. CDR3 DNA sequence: TGTGCCAGCAGCTATACATCGAACACTGAAGCTTTCTTT. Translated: CASSYTSNTEAFF.

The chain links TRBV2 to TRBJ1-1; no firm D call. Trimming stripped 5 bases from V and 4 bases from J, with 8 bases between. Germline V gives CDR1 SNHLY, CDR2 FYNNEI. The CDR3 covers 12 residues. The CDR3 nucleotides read TGTGCCAGCAGTTTGAGTTTCACTGAAGCTTTCTTT. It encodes CASSLSFTEAFF.

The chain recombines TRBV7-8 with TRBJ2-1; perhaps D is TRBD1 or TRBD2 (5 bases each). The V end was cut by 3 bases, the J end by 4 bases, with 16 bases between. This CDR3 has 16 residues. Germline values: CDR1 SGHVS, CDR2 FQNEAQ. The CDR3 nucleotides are TGTGCCAGCAGCTTCTTGGGACCAAGAACGTACAATGAGCAGTTCTTC. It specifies CASSFLGPRTYNEQFF.

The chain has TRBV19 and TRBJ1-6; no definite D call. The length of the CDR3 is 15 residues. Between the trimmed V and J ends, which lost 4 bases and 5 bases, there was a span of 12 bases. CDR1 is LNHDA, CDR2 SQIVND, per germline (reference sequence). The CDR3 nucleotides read TGTGCCAGTAGTACCGGGGAGAAAAATAATTCACCCCTCCACTTT. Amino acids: CASSTGEKNNSPLHF.

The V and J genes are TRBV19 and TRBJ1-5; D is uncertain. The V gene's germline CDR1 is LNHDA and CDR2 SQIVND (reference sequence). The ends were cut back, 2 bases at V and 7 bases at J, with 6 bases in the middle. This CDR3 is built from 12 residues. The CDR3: CASSIIGQPQHF. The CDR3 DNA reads TGTGCCAGTAGTATAATTGGGCAGCCCCAGCATTTT.

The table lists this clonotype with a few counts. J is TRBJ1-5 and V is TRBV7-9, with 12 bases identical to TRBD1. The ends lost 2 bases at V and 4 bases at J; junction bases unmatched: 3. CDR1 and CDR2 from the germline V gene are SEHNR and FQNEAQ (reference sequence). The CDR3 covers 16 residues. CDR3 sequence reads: CASSLTGQGANQPQHF. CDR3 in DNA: TGTGCCAGCAGCTTAACGGGACAGGGGGCTAATCAGCCCCAGCATTTT.

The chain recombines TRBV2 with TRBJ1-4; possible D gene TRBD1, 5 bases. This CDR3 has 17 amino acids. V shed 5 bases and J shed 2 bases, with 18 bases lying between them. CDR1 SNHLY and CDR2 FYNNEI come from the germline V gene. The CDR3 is CASSQGLPRETNEKLFF. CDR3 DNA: TGTGCCAGCAGTCAGGGACTCCCGAGGGAGACTAATGAAAAACTGTTTTTT.

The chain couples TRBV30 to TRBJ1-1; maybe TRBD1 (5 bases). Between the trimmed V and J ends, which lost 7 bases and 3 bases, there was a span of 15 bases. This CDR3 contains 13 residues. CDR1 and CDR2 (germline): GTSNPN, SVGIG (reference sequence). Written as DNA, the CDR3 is TGTGCCTCCTCAACGGGGGGGTACACTGAAGCTTTCTTT. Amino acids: CASSTGGYTEAFF.

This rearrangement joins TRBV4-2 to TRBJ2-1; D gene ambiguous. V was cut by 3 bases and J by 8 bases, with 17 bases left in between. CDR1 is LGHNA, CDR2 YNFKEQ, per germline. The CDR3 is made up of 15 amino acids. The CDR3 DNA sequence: TGTGCCAGCAGCCAGACTGCGAGTGGGCACGATGAGCAGTTCTTC. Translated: CASSQTASGHDEQFF.

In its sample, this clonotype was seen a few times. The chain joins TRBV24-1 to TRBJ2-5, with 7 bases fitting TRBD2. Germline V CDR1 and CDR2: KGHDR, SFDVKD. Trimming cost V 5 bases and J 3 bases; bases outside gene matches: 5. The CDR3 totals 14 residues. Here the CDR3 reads CATSVTGLEETQYF. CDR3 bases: TGTGCCACCAGTGTTACCGGACTAGAAGAGACCCAGTACTTC.

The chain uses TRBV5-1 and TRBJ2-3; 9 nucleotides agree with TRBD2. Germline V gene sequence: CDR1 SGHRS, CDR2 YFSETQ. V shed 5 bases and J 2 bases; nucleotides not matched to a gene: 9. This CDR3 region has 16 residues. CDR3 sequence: CASSRSGRYITDTQYF. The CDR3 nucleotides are TGCGCCAGCAGTCGGAGCGGGAGGTACATCACAGATACGCAGTATTTT.

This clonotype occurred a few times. The CDR3 loop reads CANDRPRVTGELFF. The CDR3 nucleotides read TGTGCCAACGACAGGCCGCGAGTCACCGGGGAGCTGTTTTTT. The gene calls are TRBV24-1 and TRBJ2-2; D may be TRBD1 (6 bases). CDR1 KGHDR and CDR2 SFDVKD come from the germline V gene. With 11 bases removed from V and 4 bases from J, the gap between germline ends came to 16 bases. This CDR3 is built from 14 residues.

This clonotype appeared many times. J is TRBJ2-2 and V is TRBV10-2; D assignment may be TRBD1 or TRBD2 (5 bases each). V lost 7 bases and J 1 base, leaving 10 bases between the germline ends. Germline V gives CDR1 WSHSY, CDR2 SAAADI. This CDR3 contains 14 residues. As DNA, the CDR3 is TGCGCCAGCATAACGGGACGGAACACCGGGGAGCTGTTTTTT. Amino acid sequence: CASITGRNTGELFF.

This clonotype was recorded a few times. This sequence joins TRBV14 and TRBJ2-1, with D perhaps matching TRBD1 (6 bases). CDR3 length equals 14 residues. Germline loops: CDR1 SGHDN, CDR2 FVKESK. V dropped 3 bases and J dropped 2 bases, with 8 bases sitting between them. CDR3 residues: CASSHRDTYNEQFF. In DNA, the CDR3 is TGTGCCAGCAGCCACCGGGACACCTACAATGAGCAGTTCTTC. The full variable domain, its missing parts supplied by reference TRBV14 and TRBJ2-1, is EAGVTQFPSHSVIEKGQTVTLRCDPISGHDNLYWYRRVMGKEIKFLLHFVKESKQDESGMPNNRFLAERTGGTYSTLKVQPAELEDSGVYFCASSHRDTYNEQFFGPGTRLTVL.

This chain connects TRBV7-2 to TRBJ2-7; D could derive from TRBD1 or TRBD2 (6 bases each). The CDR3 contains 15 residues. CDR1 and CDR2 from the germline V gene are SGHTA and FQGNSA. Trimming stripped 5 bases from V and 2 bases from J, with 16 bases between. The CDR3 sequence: CASSPYGGGPYEQYF. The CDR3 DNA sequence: TGTGCCAGCAGCCCCTACGGTGGGGGGCCCTACGAGCAGTACTTC.

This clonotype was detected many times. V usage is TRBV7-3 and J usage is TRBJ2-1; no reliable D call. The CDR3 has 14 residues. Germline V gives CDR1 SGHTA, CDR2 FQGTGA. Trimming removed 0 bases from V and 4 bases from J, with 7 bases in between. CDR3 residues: CASSLTSTYNEQFF. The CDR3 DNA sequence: TGTGCCAGCAGCTTAACGAGCACGTACAATGAGCAGTTCTTC.

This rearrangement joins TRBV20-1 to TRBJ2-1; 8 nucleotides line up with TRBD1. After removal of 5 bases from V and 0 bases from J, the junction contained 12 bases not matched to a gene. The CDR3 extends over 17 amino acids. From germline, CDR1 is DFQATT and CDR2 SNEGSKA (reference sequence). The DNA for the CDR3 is TGCAGTGCTCGGCGAGACAGGGGCGCTAGCTCCTACAATGAGCAGTTCTTC. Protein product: CSARRDRGASSYNEQFF.

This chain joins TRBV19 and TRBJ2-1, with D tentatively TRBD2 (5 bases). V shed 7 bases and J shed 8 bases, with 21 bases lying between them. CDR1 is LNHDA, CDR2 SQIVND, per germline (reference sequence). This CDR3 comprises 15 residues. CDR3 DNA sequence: TGTGCCAGTAACCCGAAAGGACTGGGCGGTGATGAGCAGTTCTTC. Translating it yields CASNPKGLGGDEQFF.

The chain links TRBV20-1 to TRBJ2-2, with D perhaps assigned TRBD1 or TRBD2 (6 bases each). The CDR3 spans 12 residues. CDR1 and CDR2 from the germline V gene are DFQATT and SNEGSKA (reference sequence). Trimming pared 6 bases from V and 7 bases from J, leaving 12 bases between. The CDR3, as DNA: TGCAGTGCCAACGAGGGGGGCGGGGAGCTGTTTTTT. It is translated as CSANEGGGELFF.

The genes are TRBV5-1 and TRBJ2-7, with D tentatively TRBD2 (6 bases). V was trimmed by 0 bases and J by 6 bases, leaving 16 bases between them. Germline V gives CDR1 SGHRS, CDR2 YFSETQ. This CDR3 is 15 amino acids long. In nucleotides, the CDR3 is TGCGCCAGCAGCTTGGGGCTAGCGAGGACTGTCGAGCAGTACTTC. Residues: CASSLGLARTVEQYF.

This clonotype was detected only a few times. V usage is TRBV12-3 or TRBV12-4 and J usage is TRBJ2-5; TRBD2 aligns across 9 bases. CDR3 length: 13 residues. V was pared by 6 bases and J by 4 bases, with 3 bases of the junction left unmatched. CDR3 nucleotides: TGTGCCAGCAGGCGGGGGGGGTCAGAGACCCAGTACTTC. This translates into CASRRGGSETQYF.

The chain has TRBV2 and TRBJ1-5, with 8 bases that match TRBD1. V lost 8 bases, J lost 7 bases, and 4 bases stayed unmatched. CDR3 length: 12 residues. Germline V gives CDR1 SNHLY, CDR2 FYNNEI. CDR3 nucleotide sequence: TGTGCCAGCTCAGGGGGCGGACAGCCCCAGCATTTT. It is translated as CASSGGGQPQHF.

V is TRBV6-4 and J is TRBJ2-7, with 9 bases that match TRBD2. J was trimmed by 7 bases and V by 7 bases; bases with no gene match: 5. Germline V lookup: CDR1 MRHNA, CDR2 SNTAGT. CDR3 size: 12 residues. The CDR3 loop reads CASMAGGPEQYF. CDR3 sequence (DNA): TGTGCCAGCATGGCGGGAGGGCCTGAGCAGTACTTC.

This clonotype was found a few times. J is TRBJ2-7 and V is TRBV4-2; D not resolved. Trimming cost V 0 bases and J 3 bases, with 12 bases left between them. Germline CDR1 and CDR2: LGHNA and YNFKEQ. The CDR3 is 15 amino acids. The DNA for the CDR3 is TGTGCCAGCAGCCAAGATTACACCAGGATCTACGAGCAGTACTTC. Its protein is CASSQDYTRIYEQYF.